One and the same sample provided the 22 T cell receptor beta chains below, sequenced in a study of blood T cell repertoires in COVID-19. Some clones are missing from TCRdb's copy, which holds only in-frame ones; the method was immunoSEQ multiplex PCR. The sample holds 30,000 to 40,000 clones, around 90% seen once. Source material: peripheral blood. The receptors were sampled from a human donor in a cohort sampled during active COVID-19.

V gene TRBV15 combines with J gene TRBJ1-1; D is possibly TRBD1 (5 bases). Germline loops: CDR1 LNHNV, CDR2 YYDKDF (reference sequence). The CDR3 is 16 amino acids. V dropped 0 bases and J dropped 1 base, with 12 bases sitting between them. The DNA for the CDR3 is TGTGCCACCAGCAGAGACGAGCGGGGCGCGAACACTGAAGCTTTCTTT. Amino acid sequence: CATSRDERGANTEAFF.

This rearrangement joins TRBV19 to TRBJ1-5, with TRBD1 matching over 8 bases. V dropped 9 bases and J dropped 4; count of bases not matched to a gene: 14. The CDR3 covers 16 residues. The V gene's germline CDR1 is LNHDA and CDR2 SQIVND (reference sequence). CDR3 protein: CASTELTGALNQPQHF. The CDR3 DNA reads TGTGCCAGCACGGAACTGACAGGGGCCTTAAATCAGCCCCAGCATTTT. Together with reference TRBV19 and TRBJ1-5, the CDR3 gives the full variable domain: DGGITQSPKYLFRKEGQNVTLSCEQNLNHDAMYWYRQDPGQGLRLIYYSQIVNDFQKGDIAEGYSVSREKKESFPLTVTSAQKNPTAFYLCASTELTGALNQPQHFGDGTRLSIL.

The chain is built from TRBV9 and TRBJ2-7; D gene unclear. Trimming shortened V by 4 bases and J by 0 bases, and 11 bases separated the two germline ends. The CDR3 runs 14 residues. Germline values: CDR1 SGDLS, CDR2 YYNGEE. CDR3 nucleotides: TGTGCCAGCAGCCGAGCCCTAAGCTCCTACGAGCAGTACTTC. This gives the protein CASSRALSSYEQYF.

This clone was seen just once. V gene TRBV7-8 combines with J gene TRBJ1-5, with TRBD1 matching over 11 bases. V was pared by 1 base and J by 10 bases, with 3 bases of the junction left unmatched. The CDR3 covers 14 residues. CDR1 and CDR2 (germline): SGHVS, FQNEAQ. Written as DNA, the CDR3 is TGTGCCAGCAGCTTAGGGGACAGGGGGTATCCCCAGCATTTT. This encodes CASSLGDRGYPQHF.

This chain connects TRBV7-4 to TRBJ1-5, with D possibly matching TRBD1 (6 bases). The CDR3 consists of 15 residues. The ends were cut back, 5 bases at V and 1 base at J, with 12 bases in the middle. From germline, CDR1 is SGHVT and CDR2 SQSDAQ. The CDR3 DNA is TGTGCCAGCAGCCCCAGGGGAGAGAGCAATCAGCCCCAGCATTTT. Protein sequence: CASSPRGESNQPQHF.

The chain combines TRBV13 with TRBJ2-5; 13 bases match TRBD2. The germline V gene has CDR1 PRHDT and CDR2 FYEKMQ (reference sequence). The length of the CDR3 is 15 residues. After removal of 3 bases from V and 3 bases from J, the junction contained 1 base not matched to a gene. In DNA form, the CDR3 reads TGTGCCAGCAGCTTGACTAGCGGGGGGAAAGAGACCCAGTACTTC. It yields the protein CASSLTSGGKETQYF.

The V call is TRBV9, the J call TRBJ1-1; 7 bases are shared with TRBD1. V lost 0 bases and J lost 4; bases outside the gene matches: 6. This CDR3 contains 15 residues. From germline, CDR1 is SGDLS and CDR2 YYNGEE. CDR3 residues: CASSVEQGVATEAFF. Here the CDR3 DNA reads TGTGCCAGCAGCGTAGAGCAGGGGGTGGCCACTGAAGCTTTCTTT.

The gene calls are TRBV7-9 and TRBJ1-2; D is unclear. Trimming took off 1 base at V and 2 bases at J, with 8 bases between the two ends. The CDR3 has 14 amino acids. Germline CDR1 SEHNR, CDR2 FQNEAQ (reference sequence). The CDR3 here is CASSLGSGNYGYTF. The CDR3, as DNA: TGTGCCAGCAGCTTAGGGTCGGGGAACTATGGCTACACCTTC. Full variable domain (missing parts from reference TRBV7-9 and TRBJ1-2): DTGVSQNPRHKITKRGQNVTFRCDPISEHNRLYWYRQTLGQGPEFLTYFQNEAQLEKSRLLSDRFSAERPKGSFSTLEIQRTEQGDSAMYLCASSLGSGNYGYTFGSGTRLTVV.

This chain uses TRBV7-9 with TRBJ2-7; TRBD1 matches at 12 bases. The germline V gene has CDR1 SEHNR and CDR2 FQNEAQ (reference sequence). V shed 4 bases and J 6 bases; nucleotides not matched to a gene: 1. The CDR3 runs to 13 residues. CDR3 DNA: TGTGCCAGCAGCTGGGACAGGGGGCGCGAGCAGTACTTC. Its protein product is CASSWDRGREQYF.

V and J are TRBV7-2 and TRBJ2-5; 10 bases match TRBD1. From germline, CDR1 is SGHTA and CDR2 FQGNSA. The CDR3 has 14 residues. V shed 5 bases, J shed 7 bases, and the junction held 7 bases outside the gene matches. The CDR3 bases are TGTGCCAGCAGCCCGACAGGGGGCACCGGGACCCAGTACTTC. As protein: CASSPTGGTGTQYF.

The V and J genes are TRBV7-8 and TRBJ1-5; TRBD1 might be the D (5 bases). The germline V gene encodes CDR1 SGHVS and CDR2 FQNEAQ. V gave up 1 base and J gave up 8 bases, with 12 bases separating them. CDR3 length: 14 amino acids. The CDR3 spells CASSLGGGEEPQHF. Here the CDR3 DNA reads TGTGCCAGCAGCTTAGGTGGGGGGGAGGAGCCCCAGCATTTT.

This chain joins TRBV19 and TRBJ1-1, with D tentatively TRBD1 (5 bases). With 4 bases removed from V and 8 bases from J, the gap between germline ends came to 17 bases. Germline loops: CDR1 LNHDA, CDR2 SQIVND (reference sequence). The CDR3 has 14 amino acids. This CDR3 is CASSNWEGLAEAFF. In DNA form, the CDR3 reads TGTGCCAGTAGTAATTGGGAGGGGTTGGCCGAAGCTTTCTTT.

The rearrangement links TRBV4-1 to TRBJ2-3; perhaps TRBD2 as D (6 bases). CDR1 and CDR2 (germline): MGHRA, YSYEKL. The germline V and J ends were trimmed by 0 bases and 9 bases, with 19 bases remaining between them. The CDR3 covers 16 residues. CDR3 sequence: CASSQDMGTSTRTQYF. As DNA, the CDR3 is TGCGCCAGCAGCCAAGATATGGGCACTAGCACAAGGACGCAGTATTTT.

The chain joins TRBV2 to TRBJ1-6; TRBD1 might be the D (6 bases). The length of the CDR3 is 16 residues. The germline CDR1 and CDR2 sequences are SNHLY and FYNNEI. Trimming cost V 8 bases and J 6 bases, with 20 bases left between them. CDR3 DNA sequence: TGTGCCAGCCAAGGCCCTGGGGCAGGGGTTAATTCACCCCTCCACTTT. The encoded protein is CASQGPGAGVNSPLHF.

V is TRBV19 and J is TRBJ2-6; weak D call: TRBD1 (5 bases). This CDR3 is built from 16 residues. V was cut by 9 bases and J by 0 bases, with 15 bases left in between. Per germline, CDR1 LNHDA and CDR2 SQIVND (reference sequence). CDR3: CASSKQAHSGANVLTF. As DNA, the CDR3 is TGTGCCAGCTCAAAACAGGCCCACTCTGGGGCCAACGTCCTGACTTTC.

The V and J genes are TRBV11-2 and TRBJ1-1; 11 positions agree with TRBD1. V lost 1 base and J lost 4; bases outside the gene matches: 5. The length of the CDR3 is 16 residues. CDR1 and CDR2 (germline): SGHAT, FQNNGV. The CDR3 DNA reads TGTGCCAGCAGCTTAGCCCTCGGGACAGGGGGCACTGAAGCTTTCTTT. Its protein product is CASSLALGTGGTEAFF.

The gene calls are TRBV29-1 and TRBJ2-7; 11 nucleotides line up with TRBD1. Germline loops: CDR1 SQVTM, CDR2 ANQGSEA. The CDR3 spans 15 residues. The V and J ends lost 6 bases and 3 bases, in that order; junction bases with no gene match: 10. The CDR3 DNA reads TGCAGCGTCAGCGAGGGGACAGGGGGATTCTACGAGCAGTACTTC. Translated: CSVSEGTGGFYEQYF.

This clone is a singleton in its sample. This rearrangement joins TRBV29-1 to TRBJ2-1; 7 bases agree with TRBD2. V lost 6 bases, J lost 0 bases, and 2 bases stayed unmatched. The CDR3 is 13 residues long. CDR1 is SQVTM and CDR2 is ANQGSEA in the germline V gene. The CDR3 protein is CSVRGSSYNEQFF. DNA of the CDR3: TGCAGCGTGCGGGGGAGCTCCTACAATGAGCAGTTCTTC.

This clone was observed a single time. The chain is built from TRBV11-2 and TRBJ2-3; 7 bases line up with TRBD2. CDR3 size: 16 residues. J gave up 2 bases and V 5 bases, and 10 bases lay outside the gene matches. Per germline, CDR1 SGHAT and CDR2 FQNNGV. This chain's CDR3 is CASSLRSSGPTDTQYF. As DNA, the CDR3 is TGTGCCAGCAGCCTCCGATCTAGCGGACCCACAGATACGCAGTATTTT.

This chain uses TRBV2 with TRBJ1-5; D perhaps matches TRBD1 (6 bases). V gave up 6 bases and J gave up 0 bases, with 15 bases separating them. CDR3 length: 16 amino acids. The germline V gene encodes CDR1 SNHLY and CDR2 FYNNEI. CDR3 sequence (DNA): TGTGCCAGCAGCGAGACAGGTGATTATAGCAATCAGCCCCAGCATTTT. This sequence encodes CASSETGDYSNQPQHF. The entire variable domain, with the rest obtained from reference TRBV2 and TRBJ1-5, is as follows: EPEVTQTPSHQVTQMGQEVILRCVPISNHLYFYWYRQILGQKVEFLVSFYNNEISEKSEIFDDQFSVERPDGSNFTLKIRSTKLEDSAMYFCASSETGDYSNQPQHFGDGTRLSIL.

The genes are TRBV6-2 or TRBV6-3 and TRBJ2-1; possible D gene TRBD2, 6 bases. The germline gives CDR1 MNHEY, CDR2 SVGEGT. CDR3 size: 13 residues. V lost 5 bases to trimming and J lost 15 bases, with 20 bases between them. CDR3 residues: CASSRSLSREWFF. CDR3 coding DNA: TGTGCCAGCAGTCGTTCCCTTAGCCGGGAGTGGTTCTTC.

The chain joins TRBV5-1 to TRBJ2-3, with a tentative D call TRBD2 (6 bases). V lost 1 base, J lost 6 bases, and 18 bases lay in between. Germline assignment: CDR1 SGHRS and CDR2 YFSETQ. The CDR3 totals 16 residues. CDR3 region: CASSLSSSSAPDTQYF. For the CDR3, the DNA is TGCGCCAGCAGCTTGTCGAGCTCTAGCGCCCCCGATACGCAGTATTTT.